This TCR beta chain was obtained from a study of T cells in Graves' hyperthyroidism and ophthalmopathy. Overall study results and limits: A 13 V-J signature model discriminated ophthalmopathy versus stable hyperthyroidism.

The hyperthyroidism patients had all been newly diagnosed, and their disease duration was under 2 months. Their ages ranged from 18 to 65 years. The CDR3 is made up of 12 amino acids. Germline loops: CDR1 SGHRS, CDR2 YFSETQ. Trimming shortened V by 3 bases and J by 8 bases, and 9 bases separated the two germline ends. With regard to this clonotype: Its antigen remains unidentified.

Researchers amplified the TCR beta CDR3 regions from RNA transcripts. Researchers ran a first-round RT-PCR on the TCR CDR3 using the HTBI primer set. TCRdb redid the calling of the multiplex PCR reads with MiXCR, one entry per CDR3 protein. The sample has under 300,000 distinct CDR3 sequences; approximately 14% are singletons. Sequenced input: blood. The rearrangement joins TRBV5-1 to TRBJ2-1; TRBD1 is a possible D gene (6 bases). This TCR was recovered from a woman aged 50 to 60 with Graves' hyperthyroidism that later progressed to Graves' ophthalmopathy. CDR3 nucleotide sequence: TGCGCCAGCAGCTCTACAGGGTATGAGCAGTTCTTC. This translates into CASSSTGYEQFF.